The entry below gives a single T cell receptor (beta chain) sequence along with its context. Its target antigen remains unknown. No much larger clonotype is one base removed from it; base qualities were not supplied. In the germline V gene, CDR1 corresponds to SGHAT and CDR2 to FQNNGV. The cysteine opens and the phenylalanine closes a CDR3 of 16 amino acids. Only the CDR3 region is kept as DNA, spanning 48 bases read in frame from base 1. From V the trimming removes 5 bases and from J it removes 1 base, while the gene matches leave 6 bases of the junction unaccounted for. Genomic DNA was extracted from sorted cells for sequencing of the TCRbeta CDR3 region. TCRbeta CDR3 regions were sequenced using the immunoSEQ Assay. Held by TCRdb, this immuneACCESS table contains in-frame sequences only and omits some clones. Under half of the omission traces to an unresolved V gene where checked; the cause of the rest is unknown. The sample table holds about 150,000 clones, of which around 94% were seen once. The biggest ten clones account for just over 0.3% of the sample.

The data stem from a study of OX40 agonist ivuxolimab in advanced cancers. At the level of the whole study: Ivuxolimab was an agonistic, fully human IgG2 monoclonal antibody directed against OX40 (CD134), a costimulatory receptor. Intravenous ivuxolimab was administered to patients every 2 weeks at six dose levels: 0.01, 0.1, 0.3, 1.5, 3 and 10 mg/kg. Among the roughly 50 dose-escalation patients, about 19 had hepatocellular carcinoma, roughly 15 melanoma, 9 renal cell carcinoma and 9 head and neck cancer. The dose-escalation cohort was around 84% male with a mean age of about 65 years, ranging from about 20 to 80. Prior anti-PD-1, anti-PD-L1 or anti-CTLA-4 therapy was permitted, and 40% to 50% of dose-escalation patients had received checkpoint inhibitors. Partial responses occurred in three dose-escalation patients: two with cutaneous melanoma and one with hepatocellular carcinoma. Peripheral TCRbeta sequencing was intended to test whether TCR sequence diversity was altered and clonal T-cell expansion was caused by ivuxolimab. The paper covers the monotherapy dose-escalation part of the phase I ivuxolimab trial, which included N = 52 patients.

The investigation overall reported the following: After ivuxolimab, expanded clones were on average more numerous among CD8+ T cells than among CD4+ T cells. Low levels of normalized T-cell clonal expansion were also shown by some nonresponding patients. At doses from 0.1 to 3.0 mg/kg, clonal expansion was seen in both CD4+ and CD8+ blood T cells between baseline and week 6. The antigen specificity of the peripheral T cells that underwent clonal expansion was not determined. Partial responders in the 0.1-3.0 mg/kg groups had among the lowest normalized peripheral clonal expansion, especially among CD8+ T cells.

Patients with a history of autoimmune disease or receiving systemic immunosuppression were excluded from the trial. Peripheral blood for TCR sequencing was collected from all dose cohorts at baseline, on cycle 4 day 1, and on cycle 7 day 1. Samples came from an open-label, multicenter, first-in-human phase I dose-escalation trial of ivuxolimab. Adults with locally advanced or metastatic melanoma, renal cell carcinoma, hepatocellular carcinoma or head and neck squamous cell carcinoma were enrolled in the trial. CD4+ and CD8+ T cells were sorted separately from peripheral blood before TCR sequencing.

The rearranged segments are TRBV11-2 and TRBJ1-3; TRBD1 aligns with 9 central bases. Source: CD4+ or CD8+ T cells sorted from blood, taken in a trial of the OX40 agonist ivuxolimab. The clonotype comes from an adult with an advanced solid tumor such as melanoma, head and neck, liver or kidney cancer. CDR3 loop: CASSTGGVGSGNTIYF. In nucleotide form, the sequence is TGTGCCAGCAGCACAGGGGGCGTGGGTTCTGGAAACACCATATATTTT.